The clone carrying this TCR beta chain was recorded many times. As yet, its antigen is unknown. This specimen comes from a study of response to subunit inactivated influenza vaccine. General study points: New T cells are recruited in small numbers by each seasonal influenza vaccination, according to the authors' suggestion.

TCRdb passed the RT-PCR reads through MiXCR, listing each CDR3 protein once. The sample includes about half a million distinct CDR3 sequences, about 7.6% of them seen just once. The CDR3 spans 13 residues. V was clipped by 4 bases and J by 5 bases, with 9 bases between them. Germline V gene sequence: CDR1 SNHLY, CDR2 FYNNEI. The clonotype comes from a man between 50 and 70 years old who received an inactivated influenza vaccine. Sequencing used PBMCs from blood, obtained around 25 months after vaccination. The rearrangement uses TRBV2 and TRBJ2-1; either TRBD1 or TRBD2 may supply D (5 bases each). CDR3 nucleotides: TGTGCCAGCAGTGTGGGACCTGACAATGAGCAGTTCTTC. Translating gives CASSVGPDNEQFF.